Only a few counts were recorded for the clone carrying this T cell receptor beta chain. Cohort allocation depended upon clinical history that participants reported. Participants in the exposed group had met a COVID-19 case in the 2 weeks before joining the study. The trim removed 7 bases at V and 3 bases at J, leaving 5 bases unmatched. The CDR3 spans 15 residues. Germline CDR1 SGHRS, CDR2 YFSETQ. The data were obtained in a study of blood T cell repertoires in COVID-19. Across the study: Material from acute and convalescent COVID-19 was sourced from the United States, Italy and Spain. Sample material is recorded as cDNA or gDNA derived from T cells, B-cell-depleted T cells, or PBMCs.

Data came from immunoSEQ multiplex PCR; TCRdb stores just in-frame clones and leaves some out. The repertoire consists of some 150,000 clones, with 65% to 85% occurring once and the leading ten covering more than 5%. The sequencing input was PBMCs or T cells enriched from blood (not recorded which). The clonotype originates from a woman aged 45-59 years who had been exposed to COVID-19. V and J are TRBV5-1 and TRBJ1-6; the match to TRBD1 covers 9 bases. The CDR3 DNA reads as TGCGCCAGCCGACAGGGGGTGAACTATAATTCACCCCTCCACTTT. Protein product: CASRQGVNYNSPLHF.